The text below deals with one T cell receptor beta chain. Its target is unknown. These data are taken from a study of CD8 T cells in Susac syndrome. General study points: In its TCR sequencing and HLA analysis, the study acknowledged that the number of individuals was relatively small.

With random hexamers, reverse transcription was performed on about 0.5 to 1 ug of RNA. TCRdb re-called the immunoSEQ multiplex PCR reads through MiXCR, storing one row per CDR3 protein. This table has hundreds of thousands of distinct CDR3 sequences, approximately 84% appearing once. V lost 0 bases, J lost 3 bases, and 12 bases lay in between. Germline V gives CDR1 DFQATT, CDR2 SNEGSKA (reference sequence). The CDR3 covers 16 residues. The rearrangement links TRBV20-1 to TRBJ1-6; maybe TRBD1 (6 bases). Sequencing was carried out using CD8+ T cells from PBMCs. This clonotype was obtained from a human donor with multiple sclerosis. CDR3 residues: CSARDTLGHYNSPLHF. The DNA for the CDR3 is TGCAGTGCTAGAGATACGTTGGGACACTATAATTCACCCCTCCACTTT.